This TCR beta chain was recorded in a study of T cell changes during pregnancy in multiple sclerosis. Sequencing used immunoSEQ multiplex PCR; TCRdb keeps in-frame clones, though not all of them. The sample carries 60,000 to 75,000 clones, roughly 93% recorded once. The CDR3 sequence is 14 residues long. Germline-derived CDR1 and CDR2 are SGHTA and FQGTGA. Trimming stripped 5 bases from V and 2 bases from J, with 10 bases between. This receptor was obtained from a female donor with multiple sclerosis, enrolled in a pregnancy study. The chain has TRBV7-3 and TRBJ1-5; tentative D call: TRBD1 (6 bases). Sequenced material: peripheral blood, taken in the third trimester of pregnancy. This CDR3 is CASSAQGGNQPQHF. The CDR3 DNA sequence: TGTGCCAGCAGCGCACAGGGAGGCAATCAGCCCCAGCATTTT.